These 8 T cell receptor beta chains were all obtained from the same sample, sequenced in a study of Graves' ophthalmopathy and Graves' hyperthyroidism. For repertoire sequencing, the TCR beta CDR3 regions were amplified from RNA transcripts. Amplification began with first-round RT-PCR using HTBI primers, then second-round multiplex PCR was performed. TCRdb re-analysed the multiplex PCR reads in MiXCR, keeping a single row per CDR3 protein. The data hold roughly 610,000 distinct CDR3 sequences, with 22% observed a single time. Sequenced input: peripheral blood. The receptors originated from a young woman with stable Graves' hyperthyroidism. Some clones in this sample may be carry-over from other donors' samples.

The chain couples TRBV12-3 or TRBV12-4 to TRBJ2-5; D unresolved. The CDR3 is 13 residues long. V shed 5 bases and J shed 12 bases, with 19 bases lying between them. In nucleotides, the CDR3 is TGTGCCAGCAGTCCAGGTCTACAAGAGGCCAAGTACTTC. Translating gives CASSPGLQEAKYF.

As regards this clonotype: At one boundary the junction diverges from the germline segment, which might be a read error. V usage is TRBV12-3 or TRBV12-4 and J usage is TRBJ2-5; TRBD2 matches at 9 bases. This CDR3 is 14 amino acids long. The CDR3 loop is CASSLAGFQETQYF. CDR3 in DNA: TGTGCCAGCAGTCTAGCGGGATTCCAAGAGACCCAGTACTTC.

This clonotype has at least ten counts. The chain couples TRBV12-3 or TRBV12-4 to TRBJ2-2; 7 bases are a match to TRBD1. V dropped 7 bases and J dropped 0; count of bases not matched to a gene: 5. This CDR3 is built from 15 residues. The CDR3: CASTRDSPNTGELFF. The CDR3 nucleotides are TGTGCCAGCACCCGGGACAGCCCGAACACCGGGGAGCTGTTTTTT.

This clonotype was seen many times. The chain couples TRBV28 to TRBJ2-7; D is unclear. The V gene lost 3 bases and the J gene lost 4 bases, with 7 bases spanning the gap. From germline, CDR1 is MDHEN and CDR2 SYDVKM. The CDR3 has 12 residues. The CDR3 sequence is CASSFEGYEQYF. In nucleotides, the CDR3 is TGTGCCAGCAGTTTTGAAGGGTACGAGCAGTACTTC.

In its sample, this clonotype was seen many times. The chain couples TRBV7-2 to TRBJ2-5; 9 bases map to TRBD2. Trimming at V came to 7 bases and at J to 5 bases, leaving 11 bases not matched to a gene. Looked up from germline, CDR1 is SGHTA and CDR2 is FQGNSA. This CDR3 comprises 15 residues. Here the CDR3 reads CASTLGGRGRETQYF. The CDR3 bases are TGTGCCAGCACCTTGGGCGGGAGGGGGCGTGAGACCCAGTACTTC.

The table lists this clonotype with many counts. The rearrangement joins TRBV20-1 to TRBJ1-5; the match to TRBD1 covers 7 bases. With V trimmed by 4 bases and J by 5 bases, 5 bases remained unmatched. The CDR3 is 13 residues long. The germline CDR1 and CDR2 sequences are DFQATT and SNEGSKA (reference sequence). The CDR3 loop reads CSANRGGDQPQHF. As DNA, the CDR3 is TGCAGTGCTAACAGGGGTGGCGATCAGCCCCAGCATTTT.

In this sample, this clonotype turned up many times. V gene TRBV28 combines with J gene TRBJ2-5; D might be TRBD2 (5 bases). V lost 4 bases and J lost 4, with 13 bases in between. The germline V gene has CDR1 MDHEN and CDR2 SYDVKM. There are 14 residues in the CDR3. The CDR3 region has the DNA TGTGCCAGCAGTTCTGATAGGGCGGGAGAGACCCAGTACTTC. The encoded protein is CASSSDRAGETQYF.

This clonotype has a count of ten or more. In DNA, the CDR3 is TGCAGTGCTAGAGGTTCGGGACTAGCTGTCCACGAGCAGTACTTC. Its protein product is CSARGSGLAVHEQYF. The gene calls are TRBV20-1 and TRBJ2-7; 9 nucleotides match TRBD2. Germline lookup yields CDR1 DFQATT and CDR2 SNEGSKA (reference sequence). V shed 1 base and J 5 bases; nucleotides not matched to a gene: 9. CDR3 size: 15 residues.